The clone carrying this T cell receptor (beta chain) was recorded only once. This sample is part of a study of T cell changes during pregnancy in multiple sclerosis. With V trimmed by 0 bases and J by 4 bases, 17 bases remained unmatched. CDR1 LGHNA and CDR2 YSLEER come from the germline V gene. CDR3 length: 19 amino acids. This table comes from immunoSEQ multiplex PCR, and its TCRdb copy is limited to in-frame clones, with some not included. In the table there are 51,000 or so clones, approximately 93% of which are singletons. Sequencing was performed on peripheral blood, taken in the second trimester of pregnancy. The TCR originated in a female donor with multiple sclerosis, enrolled in a pregnancy study. This chain uses TRBV4-3 with TRBJ1-2, with TRBD1 matching over 7 bases. CDR3: CASSQDPPWRQGGAYGYTF. CDR3 DNA sequence: TGCGCCAGCAGCCAAGATCCCCCTTGGCGCCAGGGGGGTGCCTATGGCTACACCTTC.